This entry concerns a single TCR delta chain. As yet, its antigen is unknown. Extracted RNA was reverse transcribed into cDNA. CDR3 amplicons came from multiplex PCR with pooled V-gene forward and constant-region reverse primers. TCRdb reapplied CATT to the multiplex PCR reads. The sample comprises about 55,000 delta-chain clones, approximately 16% of which are singletons, and under 0.6% rests with the top ten. This sample was taken from a study of Vδ1+ human thymocytes. Study results and limitations: In the thymus, TRG and TRD repertoires looked highly polyclonal with Gaussian CDR3 lengths.

The CDR3 is 13 amino acids. Per germline, CDR1 TSWWSYY and CDR2 QGS. V was cut by 3 bases and J by 10 bases, with 15 bases left in between. Sequencing used Vdelta1+ gamma-delta thymocytes from the thymus. As to subset: FACS-sorted CD3+ TCRalphabeta- TCRVdelta1+ TCRVdelta2- thymocytes. The TCR originated in a boy under two years old who had congenital heart surgery. This chain joins TRDV1 and TRDJ1, with D hard to call. DNA of the CDR3: TGTGCTCTTGGGGACCACTTGGCGCGGGGACTCATCTTT. It specifies CALGDHLARGLIF.